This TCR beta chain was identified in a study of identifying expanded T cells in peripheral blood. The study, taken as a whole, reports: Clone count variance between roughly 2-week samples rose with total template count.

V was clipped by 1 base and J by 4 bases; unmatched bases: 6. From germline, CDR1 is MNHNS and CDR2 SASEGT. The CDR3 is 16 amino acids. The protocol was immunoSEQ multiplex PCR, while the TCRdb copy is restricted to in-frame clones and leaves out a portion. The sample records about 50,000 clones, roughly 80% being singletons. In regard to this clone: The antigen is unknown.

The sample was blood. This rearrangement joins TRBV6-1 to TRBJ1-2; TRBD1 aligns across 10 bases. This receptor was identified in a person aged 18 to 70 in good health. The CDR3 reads CASSEVRTGGFYGYTF. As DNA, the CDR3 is TGTGCCAGCAGTGAAGTTAGGACAGGGGGTTTCTATGGCTACACCTTC.